A selection of T cell receptor beta chains follows, all from one sample in a study of siplizumab effects on memory and regulatory T cells. Sequencing used immunoSEQ multiplex PCR; TCRdb keeps in-frame clones, though not all of them. The top ten clones hold roughly 0.4% of a sample with 57,000 or so clones, 79% of them seen once. The sequencing input was memory CD4+ T cells sorted from blood. These receptors all stem from a human donor in good health. Each CDR3 is given with its conserved first and last residue. The D gene is left open where the match is weak. Part of the rows lack a size; the others show once, few, many or a class for expanded clones.

>TRBV6-1|TRBD1|TRBJ1-5|.
CASSEATGNGAQHF
TGTGCCAGCAGTGAAGCGACAGGGAATGGGGCCCAGCATTTT
>TRBV6-5|TRBD1|TRBJ1-2|.
CASNNPRGNYGYTF
TGTGCCAGCAACAACCCCAGGGGGAACTATGGCTACACCTTC
>TRBV4-2|.|TRBJ1-2|.
CASSLEAGNYGYTF
TGTGCCAGCAGCTTGGAAGCAGGGAACTATGGCTACACCTTC
>TRBV7-2|.|TRBJ1-1|.
CASSLGGVSTEAFF
TGTGCCAGCAGCTTAGGAGGGGTCTCCACTGAAGCTTTCTTT
>TRBV6-1|TRBD1|TRBJ2-7|few
CASSVSEGQEYF
TGTGCCAGCAGCGTGTCGGAAGGACAGGAGTACTTC
>TRBV11-1|TRBD1|TRBJ1-2|.
CASSRRIAGTDGYTF
TGTGCCAGCAGTCGGAGGATTGCCGGGACAGATGGCTACACCTTC
>TRBV9|TRBD2|TRBJ2-3|.
CASSVGSGGHTDTQYF
TGTGCCAGCAGCGTAGGAAGCGGGGGGCACACAGATACGCAGTATTTT
>TRBV7-2|.|TRBJ2-7|.
CASSPSMDPTYEQYF
TGTGCCAGCAGCCCCAGTATGGATCCAACCTACGAGCAGTACTTC
>TRBV9|TRBD1|TRBJ1-4|.
CASSATGGSGEKLFF
TGTGCCAGCAGCGCCACAGGGGGCTCGGGGGAAAAACTGTTTTTT
>TRBV11-2|.|TRBJ2-7|.
CASRSIRFPYEQYF
TGTGCCAGCAGGTCAATTCGCTTCCCCTACGAGCAGTACTTC
>TRBV6-1|.|TRBJ1-2|few
CASRWVVGPTYGYTF
TGTGCCAGCAGGTGGGTGGTAGGGCCGACCTATGGCTACACCTTC
>TRBV5-4|.|TRBJ2-1|.
CASTLQGRVRGEQFF
TGTGCCAGCACCCTCCAGGGGCGCGTCAGGGGCGAGCAGTTCTTC
>TRBV11-2|TRBD2|TRBJ2-5|.
CASSLVHSGGAGKTQYF
TGTGCCAGCAGCTTAGTTCATAGCGGGGGGGCCGGAAAGACCCAGTACTTC
>TRBV15|.|TRBJ2-1|.
CATSRDSGYNEQFF
TGTGCCACCAGCAGAGATTCGGGTTACAATGAGCAGTTCTTC
>TRBV19|.|TRBJ2-1|.
CASSITGINEQFF
TGTGCCAGTAGTATTACAGGGATAAACGAGCAGTTCTTC
>TRBV7-2|.|TRBJ2-7|.
CASSLGQGGSYEQYF
TGTGCCAGCAGCTTAGGGCAGGGCGGCTCCTACGAGCAGTACTTC
>TRBV7-3|TRBD1|TRBJ1-1|once
CASSPSGGFEAFF
TGTGCCAGCAGCCCCTCAGGGGGGTTTGAAGCTTTCTTT
>TRBV18|TRBD1|TRBJ1-1|.
CASSQNRGSTEAFF
TGTGCCAGCTCACAAAACAGGGGGAGCACTGAAGCTTTCTTT
>TRBV30|.|TRBJ1-1|.
CAWKGGGDTEAFF
TGTGCCTGGAAGGGAGGCGGGGACACTGAAGCTTTCTTT
>TRBV11-3|.|TRBJ2-1|.
CASSFGGPIYNEQFF
TGTGCCAGCAGTTTCGGGGGTCCCATCTACAATGAGCAGTTCTTC
>TRBV28|.|TRBJ2-1|once
CASSFAFGEQFF
TGTGCCAGCAGTTTTGCATTTGGTGAGCAGTTCTTC
>TRBV2|.|TRBJ2-2|.
CASSQNTGELFF
TGTGCCAGCAGCCAGAACACCGGGGAGCTGTTTTTT
>TRBV5-4|.|TRBJ2-3|.
CASSWSGMDTQYF
TGTGCCAGCAGCTGGTCAGGGATGGATACGCAGTATTTT
>TRBV5-1|.|TRBJ2-3|.
CASSGSLPSTDTQYF
TGCGCCAGCAGCGGTTCTTTACCTAGCACAGATACGCAGTATTTT
>TRBV6-1|TRBD2|TRBJ2-3|.
CASSSQLAATDTQYF
TGTGCCAGCAGTTCCCAGCTAGCGGCCACAGATACGCAGTATTTT
>TRBV2|.|TRBJ1-6|.
CASSLDSTYNSPLHF
TGTGCCAGCAGTCTCGACAGTACCTATAATTCACCCCTCCACTTT
>TRBV7-2|TRBD1|TRBJ2-3|few
CASSLGTGAVITDTQYF
TGTGCCAGCAGCTTAGGAACAGGGGCCGTAATCACAGATACGCAGTATTTT
>TRBV4-2|TRBD2|TRBJ2-5|.
CASSKASGGGQETQYF
TGTGCCAGCAGCAAAGCCAGCGGGGGGGGCCAAGAGACCCAGTACTTC
>TRBV30|TRBD2|TRBJ2-1|.
CAWNRGGIYNEQFF
TGTGCCTGGAATCGGGGGGGGATCTACAATGAGCAGTTCTTC
>TRBV5-6|.|TRBJ1-3|.
CASSSGGGNTIYF
TGTGCCAGCAGCTCGGGGGGTGGAAACACCATATATTTT
>TRBV7-2|TRBD2|TRBJ2-5|few
CASHDRPAGVQETQYF
TGTGCCAGCCACGATCGCCCAGCGGGGGTACAAGAGACCCAGTACTTC
>TRBV2|.|TRBJ1-4|few
CASSVRETKEKLFF
TGTGCCAGCAGTGTGAGGGAGACTAAGGAAAAACTGTTTTTT
>TRBV10-3|.|TRBJ2-7|.
CAISGPSGKNSYEQYF
TGTGCCATCAGTGGACCAAGTGGGAAAAACTCCTACGAGCAGTACTTC
>TRBV19|TRBD1|TRBJ1-2|.
CASSTTRQGLYTF
TGTGCCAGTAGTACCACCCGACAGGGCCTGTACACCTTC
>TRBV5-4|TRBD2|TRBJ2-3|.
CASSLASGGYTDTQYF
TGTGCCAGCAGCTTGGCTAGCGGGGGGTACACAGATACGCAGTATTTT
>TRBV7-8|TRBD2|TRBJ2-1|.
CASSTSGGASYNEQFF
TGTGCCAGCAGCACTAGCGGGGGGGCTTCCTACAATGAGCAGTTCTTC